These 4 T cell receptor beta chains originate from one sample sequenced in a study of blood T cell repertoires in COVID-19. Assay used: immunoSEQ multiplex PCR; TCRdb lists only in-frame clones, some missing. The repertoire consists of roughly 39,000 clones, with around nine tenths occurring once and the leading ten covering more than 7%. Input material: peripheral blood. Source of these receptors: a woman in her seventies with acute or convalescent COVID-19.

This rearrangement joins TRBV29-1 to TRBJ2-1; weak D call: TRBD2 (6 bases). The V gene lost 4 bases and the J gene lost 9 bases, with 16 bases spanning the gap. CDR3 length: 13 residues. The germline V gene encodes CDR1 SQVTM and CDR2 ANQGSEA. Here the CDR3 reads CSVAMGRGSEQFF. For the CDR3, the DNA is TGCAGCGTTGCTATGGGGCGGGGCAGTGAGCAGTTCTTC.

The rearrangement links TRBV6-5 to TRBJ2-7; 9 bases are shared with TRBD2. The CDR3 spans 12 residues. Looked up from germline, CDR1 is MNHEY and CDR2 is SVGAGI. Losses at the gene ends were 8 bases for V and 5 bases for J; bases not matched to a gene: 4. The CDR3 here is CASHSGSHEQYV. The CDR3, as DNA: TGTGCCAGCCATAGCGGGAGCCACGAGCAGTACGTC.

This clone appeared once. The chain joins TRBV5-3 to TRBJ2-5, with D possibly matching TRBD1 (5 bases). TRBV5-3 is an ORF, with its function uncertain. The CDR3 totals 18 residues. Trimming pared 2 bases from V and 2 bases from J, leaving 22 bases between. CDR3: CARSFKTGLLPEQETQYF. The CDR3 DNA reads TGTGCCAGAAGCTTCAAAACAGGCCTCCTCCCTGAGCAAGAGACCCAGTACTTC.

This sequence joins TRBV29-1 and TRBJ2-2; D is perhaps TRBD1 (6 bases). Trimming left V 6 bases short and J 1 base short, with 9 bases between. Germline values: CDR1 SQVTM, CDR2 ANQGSEA. There are 13 residues in the CDR3. The CDR3 region is CSVPDRNTGELFF. The CDR3 DNA sequence: TGCAGCGTGCCGGACAGGAACACCGGGGAGCTGTTTTTT.